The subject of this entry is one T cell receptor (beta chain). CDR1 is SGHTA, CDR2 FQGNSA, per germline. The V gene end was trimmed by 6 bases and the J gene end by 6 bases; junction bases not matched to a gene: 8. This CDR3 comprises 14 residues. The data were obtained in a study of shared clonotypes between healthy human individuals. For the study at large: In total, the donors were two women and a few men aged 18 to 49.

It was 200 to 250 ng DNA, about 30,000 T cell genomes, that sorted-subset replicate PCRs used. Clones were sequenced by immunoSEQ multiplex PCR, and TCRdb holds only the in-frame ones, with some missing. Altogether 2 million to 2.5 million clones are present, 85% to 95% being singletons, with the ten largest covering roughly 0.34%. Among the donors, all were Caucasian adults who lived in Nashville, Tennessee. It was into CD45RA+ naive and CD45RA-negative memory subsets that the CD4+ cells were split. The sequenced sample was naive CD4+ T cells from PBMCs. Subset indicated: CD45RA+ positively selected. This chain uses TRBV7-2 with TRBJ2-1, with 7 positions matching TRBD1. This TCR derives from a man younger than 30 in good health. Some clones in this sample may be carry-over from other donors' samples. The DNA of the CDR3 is TGTGCCAGCAGATTACAGGGGTTAGGCAATGAGCAGTTCTTC. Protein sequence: CASRLQGLGNEQFF.